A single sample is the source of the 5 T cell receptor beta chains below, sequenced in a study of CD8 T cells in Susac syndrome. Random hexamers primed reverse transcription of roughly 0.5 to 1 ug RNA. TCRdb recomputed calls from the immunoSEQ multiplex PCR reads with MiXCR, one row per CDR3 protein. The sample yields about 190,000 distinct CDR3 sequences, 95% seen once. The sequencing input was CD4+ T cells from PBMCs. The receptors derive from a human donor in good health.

The CDR3 bases are TGTGCCAGCTCACCAGGGACGGGGAACATTCAGTACTTC. Protein sequence: CASSPGTGNIQYF. This chain connects TRBV18 to TRBJ2-4; either TRBD1 or TRBD2 may supply D (5 bases each). In germline, CDR1 is KGHSH, CDR2 LQKENI. The CDR3 runs 13 residues. The V and J ends lost 2 bases and 7 bases respectively, with 9 bases between them.

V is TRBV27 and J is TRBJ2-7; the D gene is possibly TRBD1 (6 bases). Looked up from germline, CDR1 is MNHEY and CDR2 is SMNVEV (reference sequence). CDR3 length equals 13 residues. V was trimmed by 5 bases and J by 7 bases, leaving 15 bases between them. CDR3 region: CASSAFRGGEQYF. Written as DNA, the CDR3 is TGTGCCAGCAGTGCCTTCAGGGGCGGAGAGCAGTACTTC.

This CDR3 reads CAWMEIAGGPDNEQFF. Written as DNA, the CDR3 is TGTGCCTGGATGGAAATAGCGGGAGGGCCGGACAATGAGCAGTTCTTC. This chain uses TRBV30 with TRBJ2-1; TRBD2 aligns across 11 bases. Losses at the gene ends were 4 bases for V and 5 bases for J; bases not matched to a gene: 10. CDR1 and CDR2 (germline): GTSNPN, SVGIG (reference sequence). This CDR3 spans 16 amino acids.

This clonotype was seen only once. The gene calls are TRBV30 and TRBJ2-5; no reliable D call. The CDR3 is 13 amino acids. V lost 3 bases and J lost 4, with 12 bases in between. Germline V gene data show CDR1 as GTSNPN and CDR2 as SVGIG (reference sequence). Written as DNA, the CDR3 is TGTGCCTGGAGCTTCGGGTACCGAGAGACCCAGTACTTC. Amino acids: CAWSFGYRETQYF.

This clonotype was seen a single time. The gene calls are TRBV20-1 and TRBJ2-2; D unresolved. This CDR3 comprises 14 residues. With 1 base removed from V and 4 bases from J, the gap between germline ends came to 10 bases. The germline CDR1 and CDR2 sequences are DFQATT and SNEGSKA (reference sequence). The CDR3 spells CSARGGFPTGELFF. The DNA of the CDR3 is TGCAGTGCTAGAGGTGGTTTCCCCACCGGGGAGCTGTTTTTT.